These T cell receptor beta chains were read from a single sample in a study of cytotoxic CD8 clonotypes in ibrutinib-treated CLL. The protocol was immunoSEQ multiplex PCR, while the TCRdb copy is restricted to in-frame clones and leaves out a portion. The table shows tens of thousands of clones, with approximately 87% occurring only once. Here the sequenced sample was PBMCs, taken after 24 months of ibrutinib treatment. Receptors originate from a human donor with chronic lymphocytic leukemia. Each CDR3 is given with its conserved first and last residue. D genes are given only for firm matches.

>13|TRBV7-3|NA
CASGVSVGGELFF
>14|TRBV29-1|NA
CSVVQGAGNQPQHF
>15|TRBV5-6|TRBD2
CASSSRAGVIYEQYF
>15|TRBV5-4|NA
CASSPPRARFDEQYF
>14|TRBV15|NA
CATSRPQGTNGYTF
>12|TRBV2|NA
CASRLQADTQYF
>18|TRBV30|TRBD1
CAWSQDRGAPYPSGGYTF
>15|TRBV2|TRBD1
CASSPQDRGFYEQYF
>15|TRBV11-2|NA
CASSSLGVGSYGYTF
>14|TRBV6-1|TRBD1
CASRGQGWDEKLFF
>14|TRBV11-2|NA
CASSRQGLTGELFF
>15|TRBV28|TRBD1
CASSLEDRVNYGYTF
>16|TRBV11-2|NA
CASSPILTGGPTEAFF
>16|TRBV7-9|TRBD2
CASSPRLAVSTDTQYF
>13|TRBV6-5|NA
CASRQDSNYGYTF